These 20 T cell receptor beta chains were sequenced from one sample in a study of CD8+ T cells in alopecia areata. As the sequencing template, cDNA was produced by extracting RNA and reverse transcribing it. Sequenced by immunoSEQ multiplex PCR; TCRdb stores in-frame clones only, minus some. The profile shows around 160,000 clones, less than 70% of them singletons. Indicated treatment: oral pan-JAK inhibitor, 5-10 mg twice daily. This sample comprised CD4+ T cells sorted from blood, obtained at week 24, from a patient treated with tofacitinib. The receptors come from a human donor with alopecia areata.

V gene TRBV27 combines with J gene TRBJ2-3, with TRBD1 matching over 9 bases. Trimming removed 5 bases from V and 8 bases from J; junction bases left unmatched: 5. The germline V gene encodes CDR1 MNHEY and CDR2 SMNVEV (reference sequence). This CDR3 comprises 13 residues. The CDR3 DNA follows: TGTGCCAGCAGTCCGGGACAGGGTTTTACGCAGTATTTT. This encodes CASSPGQGFTQYF.

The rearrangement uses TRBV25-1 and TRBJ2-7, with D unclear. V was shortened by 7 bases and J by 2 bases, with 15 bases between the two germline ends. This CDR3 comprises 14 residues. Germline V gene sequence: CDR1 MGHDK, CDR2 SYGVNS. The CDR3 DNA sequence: TGTGCCAGCACCGCCACCAGGACCCCCTACGAGCAGTACTTC. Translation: CASTATRTPYEQYF.

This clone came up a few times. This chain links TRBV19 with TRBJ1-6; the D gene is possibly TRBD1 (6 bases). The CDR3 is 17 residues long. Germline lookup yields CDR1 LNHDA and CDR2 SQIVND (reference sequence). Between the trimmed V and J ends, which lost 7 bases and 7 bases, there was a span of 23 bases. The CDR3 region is CASTPTGGRGWNSPLHF. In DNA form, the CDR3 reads TGTGCCAGTACACCCACCGGGGGGCGAGGTTGGAATTCACCCCTCCACTTT.

CDR3: CASSPTNTEAFF. In nucleotides, the CDR3 is TGTGCCAGCTCACCGACGAACACTGAAGCTTTCTTT. V usage is TRBV18 and J usage is TRBJ1-1; no clear D. The CDR3 sequence is 12 residues long. The germline V and J ends were trimmed by 3 bases and 1 base, with 3 bases remaining between them. Germline CDR1 KGHSH, CDR2 LQKENI. Combining the CDR3 with reference TRBV18 and TRBJ1-1 gives the whole variable domain NAGVMQNPRHLVRRRGQEARLRCSPMKGHSHVYWYRQLPEEGLKFMVYLQKENIIDESGMPKERFSAEFPKEGPSILRIQQVVRGDSAAYFCASSPTNTEAFFGQGTRLTVV.

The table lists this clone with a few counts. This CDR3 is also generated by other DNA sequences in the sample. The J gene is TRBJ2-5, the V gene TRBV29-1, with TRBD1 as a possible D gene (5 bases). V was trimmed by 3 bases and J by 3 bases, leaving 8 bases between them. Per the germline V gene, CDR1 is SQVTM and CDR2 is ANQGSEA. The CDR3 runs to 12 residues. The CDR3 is CSVDAREETQYF. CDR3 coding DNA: TGCAGCGTTGATGCCAGGGAAGAGACCCAGTACTTC.

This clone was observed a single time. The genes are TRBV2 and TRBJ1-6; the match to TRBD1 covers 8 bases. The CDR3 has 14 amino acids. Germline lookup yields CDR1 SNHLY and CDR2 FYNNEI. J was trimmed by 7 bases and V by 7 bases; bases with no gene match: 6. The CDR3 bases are TGTGCCAGCACTGCCTGGGACAGGAATTCACCCCTCCACTTT. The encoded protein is CASTAWDRNSPLHF.

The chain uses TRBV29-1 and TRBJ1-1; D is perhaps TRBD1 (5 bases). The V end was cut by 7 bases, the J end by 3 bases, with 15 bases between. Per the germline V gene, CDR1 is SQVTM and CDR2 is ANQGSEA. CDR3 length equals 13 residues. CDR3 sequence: CSGGITGDTEAFF. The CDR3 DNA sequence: TGCAGCGGCGGGATAACAGGTGACACTGAAGCTTTCTTT.

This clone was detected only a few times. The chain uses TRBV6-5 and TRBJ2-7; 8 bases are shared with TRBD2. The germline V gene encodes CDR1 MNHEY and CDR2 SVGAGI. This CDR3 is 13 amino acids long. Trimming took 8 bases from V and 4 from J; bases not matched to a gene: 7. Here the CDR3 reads CASRGLAEYEQYF. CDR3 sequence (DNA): TGTGCCAGCCGTGGACTAGCAGAGTACGAGCAGTACTTC.

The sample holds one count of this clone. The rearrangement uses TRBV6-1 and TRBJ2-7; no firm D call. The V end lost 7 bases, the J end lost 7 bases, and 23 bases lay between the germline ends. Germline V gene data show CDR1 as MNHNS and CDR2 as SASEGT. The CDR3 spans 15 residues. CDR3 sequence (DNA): TGTGCCAGCACCGGGCGGCCTACCCGAACTCAGGAGCAGTACTTC. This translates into CASTGRPTRTQEQYF.

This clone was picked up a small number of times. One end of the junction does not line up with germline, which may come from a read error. Written as DNA, the CDR3 is TGTGCTAGCAGCCAGAACCCCGGCTCCAAAGAGACCCAGTACTTC. This codes for CASSQNPGSKETQYF. The chain combines TRBV7-7 with TRBJ2-5; D remains unclear. Germline CDR1 and CDR2: SSHAT and FNYEAQ (reference sequence). The CDR3 has 15 amino acids.

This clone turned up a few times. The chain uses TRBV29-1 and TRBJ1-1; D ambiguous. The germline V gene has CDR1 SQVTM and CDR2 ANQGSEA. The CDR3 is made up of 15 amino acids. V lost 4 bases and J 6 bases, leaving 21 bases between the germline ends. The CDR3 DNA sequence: TGCAGCGTTGCCTATGTGGGCAGGTCGGCCTCTGAAGCTTTCTTT. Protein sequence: CSVAYVGRSASEAFF.

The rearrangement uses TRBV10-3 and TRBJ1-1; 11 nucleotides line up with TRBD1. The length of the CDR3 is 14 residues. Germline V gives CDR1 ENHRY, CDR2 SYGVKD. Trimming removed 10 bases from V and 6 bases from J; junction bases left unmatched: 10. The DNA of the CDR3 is TGTGCCACCGGACAGGGGGCGTCTGAGTCTGAAGCTTTCTTT. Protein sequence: CATGQGASESEAFF.

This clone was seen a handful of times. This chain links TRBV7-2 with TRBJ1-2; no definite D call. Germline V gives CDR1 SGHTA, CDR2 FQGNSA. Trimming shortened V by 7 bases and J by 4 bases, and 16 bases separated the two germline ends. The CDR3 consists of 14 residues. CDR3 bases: TGTGCCAGCAATCAAGGCAGACGGTCCTATGGCTACACCTTC. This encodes CASNQGRRSYGYTF.

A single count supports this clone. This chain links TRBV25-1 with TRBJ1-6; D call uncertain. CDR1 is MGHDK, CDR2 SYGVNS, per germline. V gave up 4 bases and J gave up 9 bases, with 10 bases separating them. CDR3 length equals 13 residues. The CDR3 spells CASSVVEGSPLHF. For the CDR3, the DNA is TGTGCCAGCAGTGTGGTGGAGGGTTCACCCCTCCACTTT.

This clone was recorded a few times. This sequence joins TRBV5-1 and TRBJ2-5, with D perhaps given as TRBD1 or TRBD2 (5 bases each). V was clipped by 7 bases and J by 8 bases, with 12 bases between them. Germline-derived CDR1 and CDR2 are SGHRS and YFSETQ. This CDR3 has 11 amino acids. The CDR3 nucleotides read TGCGCCAGCGGATTGGGGGACACCCAGTACTTC. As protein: CASGLGDTQYF.

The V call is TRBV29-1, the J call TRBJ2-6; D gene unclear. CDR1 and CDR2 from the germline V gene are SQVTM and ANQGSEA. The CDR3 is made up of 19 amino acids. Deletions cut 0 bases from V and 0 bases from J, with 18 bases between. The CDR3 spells CSVEDRRTRANSGANVLTF. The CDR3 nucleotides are TGCAGCGTTGAAGATCGCCGGACCCGGGCTAACTCTGGGGCCAACGTCCTGACTTTC.

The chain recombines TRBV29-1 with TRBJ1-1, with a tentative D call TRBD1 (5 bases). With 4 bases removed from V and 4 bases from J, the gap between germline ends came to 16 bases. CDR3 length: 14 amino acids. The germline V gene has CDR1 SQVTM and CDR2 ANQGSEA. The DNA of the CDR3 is TGCAGCGTTGCGCTGGGGGGAGTCGGCACTGAAGCTTTCTTT. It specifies CSVALGGVGTEAFF.

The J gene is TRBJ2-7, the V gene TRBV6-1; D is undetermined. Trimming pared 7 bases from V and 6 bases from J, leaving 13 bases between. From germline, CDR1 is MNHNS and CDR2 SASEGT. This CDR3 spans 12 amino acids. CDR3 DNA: TGTGCCAGCACCCGGACGCTGTTCGAGCAGTACTTC. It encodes CASTRTLFEQYF.

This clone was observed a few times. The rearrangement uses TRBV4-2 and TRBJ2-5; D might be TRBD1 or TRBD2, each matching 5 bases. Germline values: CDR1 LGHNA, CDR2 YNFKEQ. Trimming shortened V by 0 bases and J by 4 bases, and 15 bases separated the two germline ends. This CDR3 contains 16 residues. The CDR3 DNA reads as TGTGCCAGCAGCCAAGATCGAGGGACCCCCGTAGAGACCCAGTACTTC. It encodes CASSQDRGTPVETQYF.

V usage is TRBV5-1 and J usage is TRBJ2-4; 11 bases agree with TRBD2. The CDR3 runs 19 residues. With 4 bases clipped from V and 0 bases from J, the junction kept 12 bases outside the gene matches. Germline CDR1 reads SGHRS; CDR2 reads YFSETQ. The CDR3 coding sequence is TGCGCCAGCAGCCCCCATAGCGGGGGGGTAACTCTAGCCAAAAACATTCAGTACTTC. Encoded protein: CASSPHSGGVTLAKNIQYF.